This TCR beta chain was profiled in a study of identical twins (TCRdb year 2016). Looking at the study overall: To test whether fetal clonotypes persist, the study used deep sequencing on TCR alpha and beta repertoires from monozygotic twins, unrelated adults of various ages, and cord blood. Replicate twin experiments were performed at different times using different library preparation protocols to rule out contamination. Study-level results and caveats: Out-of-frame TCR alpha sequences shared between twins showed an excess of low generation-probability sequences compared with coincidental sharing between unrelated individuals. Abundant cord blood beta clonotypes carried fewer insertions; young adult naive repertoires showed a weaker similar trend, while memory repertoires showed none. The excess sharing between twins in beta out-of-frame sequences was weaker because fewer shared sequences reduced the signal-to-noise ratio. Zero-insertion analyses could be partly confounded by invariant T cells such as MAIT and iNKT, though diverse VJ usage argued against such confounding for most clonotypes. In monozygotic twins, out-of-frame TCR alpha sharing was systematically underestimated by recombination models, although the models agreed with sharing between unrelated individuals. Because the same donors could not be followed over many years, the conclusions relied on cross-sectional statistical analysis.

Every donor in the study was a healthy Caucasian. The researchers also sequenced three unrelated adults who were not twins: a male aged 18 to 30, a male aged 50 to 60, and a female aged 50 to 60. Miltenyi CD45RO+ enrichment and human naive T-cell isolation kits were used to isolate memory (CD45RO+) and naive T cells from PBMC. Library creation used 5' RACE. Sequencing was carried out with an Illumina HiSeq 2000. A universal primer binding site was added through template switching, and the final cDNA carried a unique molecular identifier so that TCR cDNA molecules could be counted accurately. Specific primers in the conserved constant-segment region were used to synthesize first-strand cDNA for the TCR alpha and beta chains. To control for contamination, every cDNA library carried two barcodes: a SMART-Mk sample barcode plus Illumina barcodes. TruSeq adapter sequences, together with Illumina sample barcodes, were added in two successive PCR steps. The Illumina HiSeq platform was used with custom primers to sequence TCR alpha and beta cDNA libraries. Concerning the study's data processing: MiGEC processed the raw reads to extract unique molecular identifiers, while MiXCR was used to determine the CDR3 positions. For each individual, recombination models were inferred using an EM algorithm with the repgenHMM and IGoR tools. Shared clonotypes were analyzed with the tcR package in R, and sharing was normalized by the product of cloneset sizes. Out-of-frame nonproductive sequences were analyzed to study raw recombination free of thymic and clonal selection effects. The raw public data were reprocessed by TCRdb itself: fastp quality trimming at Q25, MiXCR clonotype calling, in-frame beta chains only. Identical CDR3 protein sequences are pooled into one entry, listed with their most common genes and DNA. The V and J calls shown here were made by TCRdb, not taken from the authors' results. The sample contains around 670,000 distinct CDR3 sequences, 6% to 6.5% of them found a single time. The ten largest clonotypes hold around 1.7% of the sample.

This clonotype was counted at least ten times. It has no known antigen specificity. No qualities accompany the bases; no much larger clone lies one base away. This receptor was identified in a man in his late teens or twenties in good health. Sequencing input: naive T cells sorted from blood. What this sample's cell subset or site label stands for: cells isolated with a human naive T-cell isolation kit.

The nucleotide sequence is given as TGCGCCAGCAGCTTGATGTCGTCGGGTGAGCAGTTCTTC. Its translation is CASSLMSSGEQFF. This chain is built from TRBV5-1 and TRBJ2-1, with no confident D gene call. The germline V gene supplies CDR1 SGHRS and CDR2 YFSETQ. There are 13 amino acids in the CDR3, from cysteine to phenylalanine inclusive. Just CDR3 DNA is preserved here, 39 bases in frame from base 1. The V and J ends are trimmed by 1 base and 9 bases, leaving 11 bases between them.